These T cell receptor beta chains were read from a single sample in a study of patients and donors after allogeneic stem cell transplantation. TCRdb ran MiXCR on the RT-PCR reads and lists one entry per CDR3 protein. This sample has over 400,000 distinct CDR3 sequences, with around 15% found just once. Sequences were obtained from blood, either unsorted or a sorted T cell fraction (not recorded which). These receptors all come from a human donor who was either an allogeneic HSCT recipient or a stem cell or donor lymphocyte infusion donor (not recorded which). It is not recorded whose cells these are; they may come from a transplant donor. Both conserved end residues are part of each CDR3. The D gene is left open where the match is weak. Clone size appears in some rows only: once, few, many, or a class for an expanded clone.

size	J	D	V	CDR3	DNA
.	TRBJ2-2	.	TRBV12-3/TRBV12-4	CASSFTDRTGGELFF	TGTGCCAGCAGTTTTACGGATCGGACGGGCGGGGAGCTGTTTTTT
.	TRBJ1-1	TRBD1	TRBV12-3/TRBV12-4	CASRPNNPGQGGNTEAFF	TGTGCCAGCAGACCTAACAATCCGGGACAGGGAGGGAACACTGAAGCTTTCTTT
many	TRBJ2-5	.	TRBV5-1	CASSFVLDGAGTQYF	TGCGCCAGCAGCTTCGTACTAGATGGAGCCGGGACCCAGTACTTC
.	TRBJ1-2	.	TRBV29-1	CSVETGYGYTF	TGCAGCGTTGAGACAGGCTATGGCTACACCTTC
few	TRBJ2-3	.	TRBV9	CASSEDDSPDTQYF	TGTGCCAGCAGCGAAGACGACAGCCCCGATACGCAGTATTTT
.	TRBJ1-2	.	TRBV30	CAWRDRRKGGYTF	TGTGCCTGGAGAGACAGGAGAAAAGGAGGCTACACCTTC
.	TRBJ2-3	TRBD2	TRBV4-3	CASSQEGGNTQYF	TGCGCCAGCAGCCAGGAGGGAGGGAATACGCAGTATTTT
.	TRBJ2-1	.	TRBV24-1	CATTDARASYNEQFF	TGTGCCACCACAGACGCGCGGGCCTCCTACAATGAGCAGTTCTTC
.	TRBJ2-1	TRBD1	TRBV7-6	CASSRTGEAEQFF	TGTGCCAGCAGCCGGACAGGGGAGGCTGAGCAGTTCTTC
.	TRBJ2-5	TRBD2	TRBV20-1	CSASPTSGRRETQYF	TGCAGTGCTAGCCCGACTAGCGGGAGAAGGGAGACCCAGTACTTC
.	TRBJ2-7	TRBD2	TRBV4-1	CASSHLAGGPYEQYF	TGCGCCAGCAGCCATCTAGCGGGAGGGCCATACGAGCAGTACTTC
many	TRBJ1-3	.	TRBV28	CASSPHRQRPTIYF	TGTGCCAGCAGTCCTCATCGTCAAAGGCCCACCATATATTTT
.	TRBJ2-5	TRBD1	TRBV10-3	CAIKSGQGVQETQYF	TGTGCCATCAAGTCGGGACAGGGCGTCCAAGAGACCCAGTACTTC
few	TRBJ2-3	.	TRBV7-3	CASSSSGPSTDTQYF	TGTGCCAGCAGTTCATCGGGGCCCAGCACAGATACGCAGTATTTT
.	TRBJ1-5	.	TRBV12-3/TRBV12-4	CASSHQPHSYNQPQHF	TGTGCCAGCAGCCATCAACCCCACAGCTACAATCAGCCCCAGCATTTT
few	TRBJ2-1	.	TRBV2	CASNTHGDARHNEQFF	TGTGCCAGCAACACCCATGGGGACGCCCGGCACAATGAGCAGTTCTTC
.	TRBJ2-7	.	TRBV30	CAWSGGSWYF	TGTGCCTGGAGTGGGGGAAGCTGGTACTTC
.	TRBJ2-2	.	TRBV7-9	CASSPEPPSASELFF	TGTGCCAGCAGCCCCGAACCCCCTAGCGCCAGCGAGCTGTTTTTT
.	TRBJ1-5	.	TRBV9	CASSPGHPGNQPQHF	TGTGCCAGCAGCCCGGGACATCCGGGCAATCAGCCCCAGCATTTT